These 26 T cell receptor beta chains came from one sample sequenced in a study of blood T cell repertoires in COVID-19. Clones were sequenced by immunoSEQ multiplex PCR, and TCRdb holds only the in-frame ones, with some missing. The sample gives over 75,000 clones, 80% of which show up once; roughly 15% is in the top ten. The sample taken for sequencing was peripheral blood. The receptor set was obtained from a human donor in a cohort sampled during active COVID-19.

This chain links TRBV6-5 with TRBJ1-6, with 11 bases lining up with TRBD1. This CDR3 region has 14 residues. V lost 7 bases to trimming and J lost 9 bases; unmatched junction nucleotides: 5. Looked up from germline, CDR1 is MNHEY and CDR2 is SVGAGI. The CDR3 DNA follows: TGTGCCAGCAACGGACAGGGGGCTACTTCACCCCTCCACTTT. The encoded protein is CASNGQGATSPLHF.

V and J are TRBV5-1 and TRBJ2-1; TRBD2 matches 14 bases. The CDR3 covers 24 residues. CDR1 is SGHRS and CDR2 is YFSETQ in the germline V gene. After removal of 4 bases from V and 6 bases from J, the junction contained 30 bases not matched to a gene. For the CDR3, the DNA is TGCGCCAGCAGCCCCGGTCGCCGGAGCGGTCCGGGACTAGCGGGAGTGGGGTCCCGCAATGAGCAGTTCTTC. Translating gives CASSPGRRSGPGLAGVGSRNEQFF. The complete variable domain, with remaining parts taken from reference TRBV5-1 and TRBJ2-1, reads KAGVTQTPRYLIKTRGQQVTLSCSPISGHRSVSWYQQTPGQGLQFLFEYFSETQRNKGNFPGRFSGRQFSNSRSEMNVSTLELGDSALYLCASSPGRRSGPGLAGVGSRNEQFFGPGTRLTVL.

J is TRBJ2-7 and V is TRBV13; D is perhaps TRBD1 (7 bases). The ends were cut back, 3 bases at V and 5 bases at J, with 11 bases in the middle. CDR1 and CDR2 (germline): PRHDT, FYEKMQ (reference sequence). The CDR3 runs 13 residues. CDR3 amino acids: CASSFGGGDEQYF. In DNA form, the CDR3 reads TGTGCCAGCAGCTTTGGAGGGGGCGACGAGCAGTACTTC.

The CDR3 reads CASSQGLRQETQYF. Written as DNA, the CDR3 is TGCGCCAGCAGCCAGGGGCTTCGCCAAGAGACCCAGTACTTC. The chain combines TRBV4-1 with TRBJ2-5, with D possibly being TRBD1 (5 bases). Germline V lookup: CDR1 MGHRA, CDR2 YSYEKL. This CDR3 comprises 14 residues. With 3 bases removed from V and 1 base from J, the gap between germline ends came to 9 bases.

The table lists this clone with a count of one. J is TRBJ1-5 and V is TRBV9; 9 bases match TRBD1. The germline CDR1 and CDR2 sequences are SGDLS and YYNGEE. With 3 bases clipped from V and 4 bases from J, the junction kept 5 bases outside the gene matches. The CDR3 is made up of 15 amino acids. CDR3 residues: CASSATGGLNQPQHF. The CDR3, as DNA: TGTGCCAGCAGCGCCACAGGGGGCCTAAATCAGCCCCAGCATTTT.

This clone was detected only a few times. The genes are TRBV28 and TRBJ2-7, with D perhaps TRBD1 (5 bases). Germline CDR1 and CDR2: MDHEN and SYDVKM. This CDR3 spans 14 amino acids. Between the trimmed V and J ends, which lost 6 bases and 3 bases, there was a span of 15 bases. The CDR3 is CASRGTGTLYEQYF. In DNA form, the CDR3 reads TGTGCCAGCAGGGGTACAGGCACCCTCTACGAGCAGTACTTC.

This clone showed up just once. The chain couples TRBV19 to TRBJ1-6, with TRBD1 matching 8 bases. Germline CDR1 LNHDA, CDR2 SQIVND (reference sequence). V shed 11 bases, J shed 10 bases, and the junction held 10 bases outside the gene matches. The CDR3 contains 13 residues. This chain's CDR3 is CASKGQVVSPLHF. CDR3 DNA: TGTGCCTCAAAGGGACAGGTCGTCTCACCCCTCCACTTT. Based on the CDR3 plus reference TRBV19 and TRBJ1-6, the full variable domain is DGGITQSPKYLFRKEGQNVTLSCEQNLNHDAMYWYRQDPGQGLRLIYYSQIVNDFQKGDIAEGYSVSREKKESFPLTVTSAQKNPTAFYLCASKGQVVSPLHFGNGTRLTVT.

The CDR3 DNA sequence: TGCGCCAGCAAAGCGGGAGAGACCTACAATGAGCAGTTCTTC. Translation gives CASKAGETYNEQFF. This chain links TRBV5-1 with TRBJ2-1, with TRBD2 matching over 8 bases. Germline V gives CDR1 SGHRS, CDR2 YFSETQ. With V trimmed by 6 bases and J by 2 bases, 4 bases remained unmatched. This CDR3 region has 14 residues.

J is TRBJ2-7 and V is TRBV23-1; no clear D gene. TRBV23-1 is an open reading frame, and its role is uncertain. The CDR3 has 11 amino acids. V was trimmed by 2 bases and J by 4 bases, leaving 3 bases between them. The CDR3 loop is CASSQTYEQYF. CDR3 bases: TGCGCCAGCAGTCAAACATACGAGCAGTACTTC.

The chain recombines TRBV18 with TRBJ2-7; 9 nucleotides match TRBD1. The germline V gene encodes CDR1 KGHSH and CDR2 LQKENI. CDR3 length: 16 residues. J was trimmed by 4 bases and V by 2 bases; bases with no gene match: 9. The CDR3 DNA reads TGTGCCAGCTCACCAAGGACAGGGGCCCAGACGTACGAGCAGTACTTC. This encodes CASSPRTGAQTYEQYF.

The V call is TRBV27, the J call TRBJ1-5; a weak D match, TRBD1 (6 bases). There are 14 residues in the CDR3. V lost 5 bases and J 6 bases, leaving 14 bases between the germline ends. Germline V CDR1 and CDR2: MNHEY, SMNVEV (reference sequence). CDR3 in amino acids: CASSNRAGSQPQHF. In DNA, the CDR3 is TGTGCCAGCAGTAACAGGGCGGGCAGTCAGCCCCAGCATTTT.

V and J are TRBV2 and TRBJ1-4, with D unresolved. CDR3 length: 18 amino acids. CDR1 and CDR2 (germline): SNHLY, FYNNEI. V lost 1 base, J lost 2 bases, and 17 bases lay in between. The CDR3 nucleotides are TGTGCCAGCAGTGAAGGGAGAACCCTAGCGCGGACTAATGAAAAACTGTTTTTT. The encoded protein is CASSEGRTLARTNEKLFF.

The CDR3 coding sequence is TGTGCCATCAGTGGGTCGGAGCGTAATGAAAAACTGTTTTTT. Encoded protein: CAISGSERNEKLFF. The chain carries TRBV10-3 and TRBJ1-4; no reliable D call. Per the germline V gene, CDR1 is ENHRY and CDR2 is SYGVKD. Trimming pared 4 bases from V and 4 bases from J, leaving 10 bases between. This CDR3 is built from 14 residues.

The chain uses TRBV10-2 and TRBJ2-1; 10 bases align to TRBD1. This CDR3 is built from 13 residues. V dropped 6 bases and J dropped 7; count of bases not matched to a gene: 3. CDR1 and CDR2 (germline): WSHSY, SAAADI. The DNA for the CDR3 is TGCGCCAGCAGATCGGGACAGGGGAATGAGCAGTTCTTC. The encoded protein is CASRSGQGNEQFF.

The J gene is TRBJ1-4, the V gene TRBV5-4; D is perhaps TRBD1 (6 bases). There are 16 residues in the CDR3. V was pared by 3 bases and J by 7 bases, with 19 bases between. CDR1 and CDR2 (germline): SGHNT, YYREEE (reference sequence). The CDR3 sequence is CASSYDSRGVSEKLFF. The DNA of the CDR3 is TGTGCCAGCAGCTACGATAGCAGGGGAGTAAGTGAAAAACTGTTTTTT.

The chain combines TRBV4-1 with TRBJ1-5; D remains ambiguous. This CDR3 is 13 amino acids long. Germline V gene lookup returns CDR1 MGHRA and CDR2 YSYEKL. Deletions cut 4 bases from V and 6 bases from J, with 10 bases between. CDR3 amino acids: CASSLQEAQPQHF. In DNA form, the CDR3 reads TGCGCCAGCAGCCTGCAGGAGGCTCAGCCCCAGCATTTT.

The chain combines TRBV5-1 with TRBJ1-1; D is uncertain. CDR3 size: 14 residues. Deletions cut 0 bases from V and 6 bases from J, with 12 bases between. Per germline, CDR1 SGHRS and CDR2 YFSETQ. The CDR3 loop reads CASSLVGQEPEAFF. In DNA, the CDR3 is TGCGCCAGCAGCTTGGTTGGCCAAGAACCTGAAGCTTTCTTT.

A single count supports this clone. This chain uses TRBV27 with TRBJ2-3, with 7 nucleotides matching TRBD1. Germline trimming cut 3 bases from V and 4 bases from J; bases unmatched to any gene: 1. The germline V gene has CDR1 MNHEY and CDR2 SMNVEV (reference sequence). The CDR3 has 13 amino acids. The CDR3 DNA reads TGTGCCAGCAGTTTTCAGGGGGCAGATACGCAGTATTTT. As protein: CASSFQGADTQYF.

Here the CDR3 reads CASSEDRGGNEQFF. CDR3 sequence (DNA): TGTGCCAGCAGTGAGGACAGGGGGGGCAATGAGCAGTTCTTC. The J gene is TRBJ2-1, the V gene TRBV2, with 10 bases matching TRBD1. Trimming cost V 3 bases and J 6 bases; bases outside gene matches: 2. Germline CDR1 reads SNHLY; CDR2 reads FYNNEI. The CDR3 contains 14 residues.

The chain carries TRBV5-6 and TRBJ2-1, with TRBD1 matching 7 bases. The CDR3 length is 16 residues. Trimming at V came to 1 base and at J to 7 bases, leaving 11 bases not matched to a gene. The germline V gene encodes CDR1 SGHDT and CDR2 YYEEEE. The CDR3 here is CASSLRGRLLNNEQFF. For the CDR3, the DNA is TGTGCCAGCAGCTTGAGGGGGCGCCTTCTAAATAATGAGCAGTTCTTC.

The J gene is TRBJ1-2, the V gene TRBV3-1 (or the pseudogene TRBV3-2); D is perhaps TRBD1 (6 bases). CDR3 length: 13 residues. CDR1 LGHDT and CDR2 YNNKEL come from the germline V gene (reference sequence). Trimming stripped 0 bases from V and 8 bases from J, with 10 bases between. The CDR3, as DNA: TGTGCCAGCAGCCAAGAGACAGGCCGCGGCTACACCTTC. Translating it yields CASSQETGRGYTF.

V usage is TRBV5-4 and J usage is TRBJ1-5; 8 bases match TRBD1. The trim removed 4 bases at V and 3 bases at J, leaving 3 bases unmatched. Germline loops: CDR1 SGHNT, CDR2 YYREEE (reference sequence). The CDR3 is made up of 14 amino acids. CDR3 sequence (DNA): TGTGCCAGCAGCCGACAGGGGTACAATCAGCCCCAGCATTTT. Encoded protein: CASSRQGYNQPQHF. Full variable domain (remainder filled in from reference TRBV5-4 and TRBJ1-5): ETGVTQSPTHLIKTRGQQVTLRCSSQSGHNTVSWYQQALGQGPQFIFQYYREEENGRGNFPPRFSGLQFPNYSSELNVNALELDDSALYLCASSRQGYNQPQHFGDGTRLSIL.

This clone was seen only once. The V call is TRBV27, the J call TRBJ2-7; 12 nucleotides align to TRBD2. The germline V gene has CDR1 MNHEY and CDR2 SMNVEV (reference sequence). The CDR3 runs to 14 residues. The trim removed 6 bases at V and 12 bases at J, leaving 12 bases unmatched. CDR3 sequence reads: CASSRGLAGGPMYF. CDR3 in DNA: TGTGCCAGCAGCCGTGGCCTAGCGGGAGGGCCGATGTACTTC.

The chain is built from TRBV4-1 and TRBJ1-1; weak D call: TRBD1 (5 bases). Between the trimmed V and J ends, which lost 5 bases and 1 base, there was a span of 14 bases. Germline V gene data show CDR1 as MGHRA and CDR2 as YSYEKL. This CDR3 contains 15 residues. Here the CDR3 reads CASSSRVVGNTEAFF. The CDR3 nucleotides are TGCGCCAGCAGCTCCAGGGTTGTTGGGAACACTGAAGCTTTCTTT.

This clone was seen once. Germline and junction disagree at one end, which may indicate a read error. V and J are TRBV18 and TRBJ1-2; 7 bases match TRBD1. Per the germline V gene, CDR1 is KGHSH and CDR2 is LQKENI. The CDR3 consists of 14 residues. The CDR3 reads CASSPPDRDYGYTF. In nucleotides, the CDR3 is TGTGCCAGCTCTCCACCCGACAGGGACTATGGCTACACCTTC.

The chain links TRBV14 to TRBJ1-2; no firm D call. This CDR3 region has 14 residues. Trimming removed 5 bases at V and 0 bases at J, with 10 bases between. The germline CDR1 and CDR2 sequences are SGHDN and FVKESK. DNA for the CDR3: TGTGCCAGCAGCAGAGGCATGGCTAACTATGGCTACACCTTC. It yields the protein CASSRGMANYGYTF.